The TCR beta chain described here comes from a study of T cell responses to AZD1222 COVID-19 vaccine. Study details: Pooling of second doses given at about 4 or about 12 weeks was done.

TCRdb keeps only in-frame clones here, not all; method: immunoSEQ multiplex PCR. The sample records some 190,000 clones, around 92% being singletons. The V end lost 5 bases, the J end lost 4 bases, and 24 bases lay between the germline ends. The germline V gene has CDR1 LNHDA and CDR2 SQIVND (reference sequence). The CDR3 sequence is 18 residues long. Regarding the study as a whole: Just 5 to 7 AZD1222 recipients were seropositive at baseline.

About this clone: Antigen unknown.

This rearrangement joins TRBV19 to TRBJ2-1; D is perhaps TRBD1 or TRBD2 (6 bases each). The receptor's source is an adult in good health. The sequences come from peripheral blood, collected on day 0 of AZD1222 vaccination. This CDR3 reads CASSPPGFGGNSYNEQFF. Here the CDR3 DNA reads TGTGCCAGTAGTCCCCCGGGTTTCGGGGGCAACTCTTACAATGAGCAGTTCTTC.